Shown below are 28 T cell receptor beta chains from a single sample sequenced in a study of tumor-infiltrating lymphocytes in localized non-small cell lung cancer. Only in-frame clones appear in the TCRdb table, and some are missing; sequencing was by immunoSEQ multiplex PCR. The table has roughly 14,000 clones, 60% to 80% seen once. Sequences were obtained from lung tumor tissue. The receptors derive from a human donor with non-small cell lung cancer.

The J gene is TRBJ2-1, the V gene TRBV6-1; 10 bases agree with TRBD2. Losses at the gene ends were 4 bases for V and 0 bases for J; bases not matched to a gene: 6. This CDR3 is built from 17 residues. Germline V gene sequence: CDR1 MNHNS, CDR2 SASEGT. The CDR3 DNA follows: TGTGCCAGCAGTGCCCTAGCGGGGGCCCACTCCTACAATGAGCAGTTCTTC. This translates into CASSALAGAHSYNEQFF.

This clone was found a few times. The rearrangement joins TRBV2 to TRBJ2-7; D might be TRBD2 (6 bases). The CDR3 is 13 amino acids. Germline V gives CDR1 SNHLY, CDR2 FYNNEI. V was cut by 7 bases and J by 6 bases, with 16 bases left in between. CDR3 in amino acids: CASKEGWGSEQYF. Written as DNA, the CDR3 is TGTGCCAGCAAGGAGGGCTGGGGCTCCGAGCAGTACTTC.

The chain has TRBV29-1 and TRBJ2-3; 9 nucleotides match TRBD2. The V segment lost 6 bases and the J segment 4 bases; nucleotides outside the gene matches: 5. The CDR3 spans 13 residues. The germline gives CDR1 SQVTM, CDR2 ANQGSEA. CDR3 amino acids: CSVLAGVPDTQYF. In DNA form, the CDR3 reads TGCAGCGTCTTAGCGGGAGTTCCAGATACGCAGTATTTT.

This rearrangement joins TRBV4-2 to TRBJ2-3; D call uncertain. The germline gives CDR1 LGHNA, CDR2 YNFKEQ. The germline V and J ends were trimmed by 4 bases and 0 bases, with 8 bases remaining between them. The CDR3 runs to 14 residues. CDR3 amino acids: CASSLLTSTDTQYF. In DNA form, the CDR3 reads TGTGCCAGCAGCCTCCTTACTAGCACAGATACGCAGTATTTT.

This chain links TRBV19 with TRBJ2-2, with D perhaps matching TRBD1 (5 bases). The germline V gene has CDR1 LNHDA and CDR2 SQIVND (reference sequence). The V end was cut by 9 bases, the J end by 0 bases, with 11 bases between. CDR3 length: 14 amino acids. The CDR3 nucleotides are TGTGCCAGCATCAGGGCCGCGAACACCGGGGAGCTGTTTTTT. It encodes CASIRAANTGELFF.

V usage is TRBV9 and J usage is TRBJ2-5, with 7 bases lining up with TRBD2. Germline V gene sequence: CDR1 SGDLS, CDR2 YYNGEE. J lost 5 bases, V lost 0 bases, and 4 bases had no gene match. The CDR3 loop spans 14 amino acids. CDR3 coding DNA: TGTGCCAGCAGCGTAGCCGGGGGGTGGGAGACCCAGTACTTC. Its protein is CASSVAGGWETQYF.

This clone was seen only a few times. The chain is built from TRBV19 and TRBJ1-6, with D tentatively TRBD1 (6 bases). CDR1 is LNHDA and CDR2 is SQIVND in the germline V gene (reference sequence). The ends were cut back, 4 bases at V and 7 bases at J, with 20 bases in the middle. The CDR3 is 17 amino acids. The CDR3 reads CASSTYSTGTMNSPLHF. For the CDR3, the DNA is TGTGCCAGTAGTACCTATTCAACCGGGACAATGAATTCACCCCTCCACTTT.

The rearrangement links TRBV6-6 to TRBJ2-7, with 9 positions matching TRBD2. After removal of 2 bases from V and 4 bases from J, the junction contained 6 bases not matched to a gene. CDR3 length equals 15 residues. The germline gives CDR1 MNHNY, CDR2 SVGAGI (reference sequence). CDR3 in DNA: TGTGCCAGCAGTTACACGATACTAGCGGGTTACGAGCAGTACTTC. Translated: CASSYTILAGYEQYF.

V and J are TRBV7-2 and TRBJ2-1, with 9 bases lining up with TRBD2. The CDR3 consists of 17 residues. From germline, CDR1 is SGHTA and CDR2 FQGNSA. The V gene end was trimmed by 4 bases and the J gene end by 9 bases; junction bases not matched to a gene: 16. CDR3 sequence reads: CASSSPLGGGAGSEQFF. The CDR3 coding sequence is TGTGCCAGCAGCTCCCCCTTGGGCGGGGGGGCTGGGAGTGAGCAGTTCTTC.

The chain employs TRBV6-6 and TRBJ2-7; 9 bases are a match to TRBD2. Germline V gene sequence: CDR1 MNHNY, CDR2 SVGAGI (reference sequence). V dropped 6 bases and J dropped 7; count of bases not matched to a gene: 10. The length of the CDR3 is 14 residues. The CDR3 loop reads CASRMIAGAGEQYF. CDR3 nucleotides: TGTGCCAGCAGGATGATAGCGGGAGCGGGGGAGCAGTACTTC.

The J gene is TRBJ1-5, the V gene TRBV6-5; 8 nucleotides line up with TRBD1. This CDR3 is 15 amino acids long. Germline values: CDR1 MNHEY, CDR2 SVGAGI. V lost 6 bases to trimming and J lost 2 bases; unmatched junction nucleotides: 6. The DNA of the CDR3 is TGTGCCAGCAGACCAGGGGGCGAAGGCAATCAGCCCCAGCATTTT. This encodes CASRPGGEGNQPQHF.

A remark on this clone: One end of the junction does not line up with germline, which may come from a read error. This chain connects TRBV5-6 to TRBJ2-7; D possibly uses TRBD1 or TRBD2 (5 bases each). This CDR3 comprises 14 residues. The V gene's germline CDR1 is SGHDT and CDR2 YYEEEE. Written as DNA, the CDR3 is TGTGCCAGCATCTTGAGGTCGAGGGGCTACGAGCAGTACTTC. It is translated as CASILRSRGYEQYF.

The chain is built from TRBV4-2 and TRBJ2-3; tentative D call: TRBD2 (5 bases). Per the germline V gene, CDR1 is LGHNA and CDR2 is YNFKEQ. The CDR3 runs 14 residues. Trimming removed 2 bases from V and 4 bases from J, with 10 bases in between. The CDR3, as DNA: TGTGCCAGCAGCCAACCTATCGGGGCAGATACGCAGTATTTT. Protein sequence: CASSQPIGADTQYF.

This clone was detected only once. The gene calls are TRBV27 and TRBJ1-2, with D possibly matching TRBD1 (5 bases). CDR3 length equals 14 residues. Trimming removed 3 bases from V and 6 bases from J, with 14 bases in between. Germline V CDR1 and CDR2: MNHEY, SMNVEV (reference sequence). The chain's CDR3 is CASSLTAHMDGYTF. CDR3 sequence (DNA): TGTGCCAGCAGTTTGACAGCCCATATGGATGGCTACACCTTC.

The gene calls are TRBV4-1 and TRBJ1-2, with D possibly being TRBD1 (5 bases). Per germline, CDR1 MGHRA and CDR2 YSYEKL. Trimming took off 4 bases at V and 4 bases at J, with 13 bases between the two ends. CDR3 length: 14 residues. For the CDR3, the DNA is TGCGCCAGCAGCCCCGCGCGGGGCACCTATGGCTACACCTTC. Protein: CASSPARGTYGYTF.

This chain links TRBV11-2 with TRBJ2-5; no reliable D call. The CDR3 covers 16 residues. Trimming removed 7 bases at V and 1 base at J, with 19 bases between. CDR1 SGHAT and CDR2 FQNNGV come from the germline V gene. The CDR3 sequence: CASKLRMLGPQETQYF. CDR3 DNA: TGTGCCAGCAAGCTTAGGATGCTGGGTCCCCAAGAGACCCAGTACTTC. The variable domain in full, with the rest retrieved from reference TRBV11-2 and TRBJ2-5, is EAGVAQSPRYKIIEKRQSVAFWCNPISGHATLYWYQQILGQGPKLLIQFQNNGVVDDSQLPKDRFSAERLKGVDSTLKIQPAKLEDSAVYLCASKLRMLGPQETQYFGPGTRLLVL.

V is TRBV5-1 and J is TRBJ1-4; D remains ambiguous. Germline V gives CDR1 SGHRS, CDR2 YFSETQ. V lost 2 bases, J lost 5 bases, and 10 bases lay in between. The length of the CDR3 is 14 residues. CDR3 in amino acids: CASSFGPLNEKLFF. CDR3 bases: TGCGCCAGCAGCTTTGGACCTCTCAATGAAAAACTGTTTTTT.

The rearrangement links TRBV4-1 to TRBJ2-4, with unresolved D. CDR1 MGHRA and CDR2 YSYEKL come from the germline V gene. Between the trimmed V and J ends, which lost 0 bases and 2 bases, there was a span of 11 bases. This CDR3 has 16 residues. The CDR3 coding sequence is TGCGCCAGCAGCCAAGATACTTTTGCATCCAAAAACATTCAGTACTTC. It codes for CASSQDTFASKNIQYF.

This clone came up once. The V gene is TRBV7-9, the J gene TRBJ2-1, with a tentative D call TRBD1 (5 bases). V dropped 5 bases and J dropped 4 bases, with 15 bases sitting between them. This CDR3 has 15 amino acids. Germline V gene sequence: CDR1 SEHNR, CDR2 FQNEAQ (reference sequence). The CDR3 is CASSPGPDTYNEQFF. The CDR3 DNA is TGTGCCAGCAGCCCAGGGCCAGACACTTACAATGAGCAGTTCTTC.

This clone was seen once. The rearrangement joins TRBV11-2 to TRBJ2-5; TRBD1 might be the D (5 bases). Germline CDR1 reads SGHAT; CDR2 reads FQNNGV. The V and J ends lost 3 bases and 2 bases respectively, with 13 bases between them. This CDR3 spans 15 amino acids. The CDR3: CASSLGPDTQETQYF. CDR3 sequence (DNA): TGTGCCAGCAGCTTGGGGCCAGACACACAAGAGACCCAGTACTTC.

The chain recombines TRBV11-2 with TRBJ1-1, with a weak D call TRBD1 (5 bases). Germline loops: CDR1 SGHAT, CDR2 FQNNGV. This CDR3 region has 13 residues. V gave up 5 bases and J gave up 5 bases, with 12 bases separating them. This CDR3 reads CASSRFGGTEAFF. The CDR3 nucleotides are TGTGCCAGCAGCCGCTTTGGGGGTACTGAAGCTTTCTTT.

This chain links TRBV2 with TRBJ2-7, with D possibly being TRBD1 (6 bases). The CDR3 has 16 amino acids. Per germline, CDR1 SNHLY and CDR2 FYNNEI. Deletions cut 3 bases from V and 3 bases from J, with 18 bases between. CDR3 nucleotide sequence: TGTGCCAGCAGTGATAGTGTATGGGACAACCTCTACGAGCAGTACTTC. Translation: CASSDSVWDNLYEQYF.

The rearrangement joins TRBV6-1 to TRBJ2-1, with 10 nucleotides matching TRBD2. The CDR3 runs to 18 residues. V was pared by 4 bases and J by 2 bases, with 11 bases of the junction left unmatched. CDR1 MNHNS and CDR2 SASEGT come from the germline V gene. Here the CDR3 reads CASSGVSGGTPTYNEQFF. Here the CDR3 DNA reads TGTGCCAGCAGTGGTGTTAGCGGGGGGACTCCGACCTACAATGAGCAGTTCTTC.

The gene calls are TRBV21-1 and TRBJ2-7. TRBV21-1 is a pseudogene segment. The CDR3 runs to 18 residues. The CDR3 loop reads CASSRRQSSRTPAYEQYF. Here the CDR3 DNA reads TGTGCCAGCAGCAGACGACAATCTTCTAGAACACCAGCCTACGAGCAGTACTTC.

V gene TRBV30 combines with J gene TRBJ1-1; D remains unclear. The CDR3 has 14 amino acids. V dropped 3 bases and J dropped 1 base, with 12 bases sitting between them. CDR1 and CDR2 from the germline V gene are GTSNPN and SVGIG (reference sequence). The CDR3 sequence: CAWRGIWGNTEAFF. CDR3 in DNA: TGTGCCTGGAGAGGAATTTGGGGGAACACTGAAGCTTTCTTT.

This clone was counted between two and nine times. V gene TRBV7-9 combines with J gene TRBJ1-1; D ambiguous. The CDR3 covers 12 residues. With 2 bases removed from V and 10 bases from J, the gap between germline ends came to 11 bases. Germline values: CDR1 SEHNR, CDR2 FQNEAQ (reference sequence). This chain's CDR3 is CASSLPPGLAFF. DNA for the CDR3: TGTGCCAGCAGCTTACCCCCGGGTTTAGCTTTCTTT.

This chain links TRBV5-1 with TRBJ1-2; no reliable D call. Trimming shortened V by 0 bases and J by 8 bases, and 20 bases separated the two germline ends. From germline, CDR1 is SGHRS and CDR2 YFSETQ. This CDR3 spans 16 amino acids. CDR3 region: CASSLEGGWAVKGYTF. The CDR3 DNA reads TGCGCCAGCAGCTTGGAGGGCGGTTGGGCAGTTAAGGGCTACACCTTC.

The chain recombines TRBV28 with TRBJ1-3; no reliable D call. Trimming removed 5 bases from V and 2 bases from J, with 10 bases in between. The CDR3 length is 14 residues. Germline CDR1 is MDHEN and CDR2 is SYDVKM. The CDR3: CASSHSETGNTIYF. For the CDR3, the DNA is TGTGCCAGCAGTCATTCCGAAACTGGAAACACCATATATTTT.